The 10 T cell receptor beta chains presented below share a single source sample, sequenced in a study of molecular identifiers for immune sequencing clone quantification. TCRdb redid the calling of the PCR reads with MiXCR, one entry per CDR3 protein. Here the sample spans about 510,000 distinct CDR3 sequences, under 30% being singletons. Sample: naive CD8+ T cells from blood, with Jurkat cell RNA spiked in. Subset indicated: FACS-sorted CD8+CD4-CCR7+CD45RA+ naive T cells. These TCRs come from a human donor in good health. Some libraries in this study had Jurkat cell RNA spiked in.

This clonotype appeared a few times. The CDR3 DNA reads TGTGCCAGCAGCTTGGCGGGGGGGCCCCACGAGCAGTACTTC. Protein: CASSLAGGPHEQYF. This rearrangement joins TRBV5-4 to TRBJ2-7, with 8 bases matching TRBD2. Looked up from germline, CDR1 is SGHNT and CDR2 is YYREEE (reference sequence). V trimming: 0 bases; J trimming: 5 bases; junction bases outside the gene matches: 4. The CDR3 is 14 amino acids. The variable domain in full, with the rest retrieved from reference TRBV5-4 and TRBJ2-7, is ETGVTQSPTHLIKTRGQQVTLRCSSQSGHNTVSWYQQALGQGPQFIFQYYREEENGRGNFPPRFSGLQFPNYSSELNVNALELDDSALYLCASSLAGGPHEQYFGPGTRLTVT.

The V gene is TRBV19, the J gene TRBJ1-5; TRBD1 agrees at 7 bases. CDR1 is LNHDA and CDR2 is SQIVND in the germline V gene (reference sequence). Trimming took 6 bases from V and 1 from J; bases not matched to a gene: 6. CDR3 size: 15 residues. This CDR3 is CASSQGGRSNQPQHF. In DNA, the CDR3 is TGTGCCAGTAGCCAGGGGGGAAGAAGCAATCAGCCCCAGCATTTT.

Comments on this clonotype: Since a much larger clone is just one base distant, this may be a read error. The chain combines TRBV20-1 with TRBJ2-3; the D gene is possibly TRBD2 (6 bases). The CDR3 totals 13 residues. The germline gives CDR1 DFQATT, CDR2 SNEGSKA (reference sequence). The CDR3 loop is CGAHSGSTDTQYF. CDR3 nucleotides: TGCGGTGCTCATAGCGGTAGCACAGATACGCAGTATTTT.

This clonotype has a handful of counts. The CDR3 DNA follows: TGTGCCAGCAGCCTACGGGGACTAGCGGGAGGTGAGACCCAGTACTTC. It is translated as CASSLRGLAGGETQYF. The V gene is TRBV27, the J gene TRBJ2-5; 15 nucleotides align to TRBD2. The CDR3 sequence is 16 residues long. Trimming took 6 bases from V and 5 from J; bases not matched to a gene: 7. Germline CDR1 MNHEY, CDR2 SMNVEV (reference sequence).

About this clonotype: This may arise from a read error, as a much more abundant clone is one base away. This chain joins TRBV7-9 and TRBJ2-7; TRBD1 matches at 9 bases. The V gene's germline CDR1 is SEHNR and CDR2 FQNEAQ (reference sequence). The CDR3 loop spans 14 amino acids. The CDR3 bases are TGTGCCAGCGGCCTTACAGGGGGCCGCCACGAGCGGTACTTC. This encodes CASGLTGGRHERYF.

This clonotype was seen many times. The gene calls are TRBV30 and TRBJ2-1, with D tentatively TRBD2 (5 bases). Germline V gene sequence: CDR1 GTSNPN, CDR2 SVGIG (reference sequence). V was shortened by 2 bases and J by 9 bases, with 11 bases between the two germline ends. This CDR3 is built from 12 residues. DNA of the CDR3: TGTGCCTGGAGTCCACTCAGCGGTGAGCAGTTCTTC. Protein sequence: CAWSPLSGEQFF.

The sample holds many counts of this clonotype. The rearrangement links TRBV6-2 or TRBV6-3 to TRBJ2-1, with a tentative D call TRBD2 (5 bases). V was trimmed by 1 base and J by 8 bases, leaving 6 bases between them. Germline loops: CDR1 MNHEY, CDR2 SVGEGT. The CDR3 is 12 amino acids. CDR3 sequence: CASSYLEDEQFF. In DNA, the CDR3 is TGTGCCAGCAGTTACTTGGAGGATGAGCAGTTCTTC.

This clonotype has a count of ten or more. This chain uses TRBV4-3 with TRBJ2-1; 9 bases agree with TRBD1. The CDR3 extends over 16 amino acids. Looked up from germline, CDR1 is LGHNA and CDR2 is YSLEER. The V gene end was trimmed by 1 base and the J gene end by 4 bases; junction bases not matched to a gene: 5. The CDR3 nucleotides are TGCGCCAGCAGCCAAGGAACAGGGGGCGCTTACAATGAGCAGTTCTTC. This codes for CASSQGTGGAYNEQFF.

This clonotype showed up just a few times. V is TRBV19 and J is TRBJ1-3; possible D gene TRBD1, 6 bases. Germline V gene sequence: CDR1 LNHDA, CDR2 SQIVND (reference sequence). V lost 3 bases to trimming and J lost 1 base, with 16 bases between them. The CDR3 contains 17 residues. The DNA for the CDR3 is TGTGCCAGTAGTATGGGTTACAGGGACACATCTGGAAACACCATATATTTT. Residues: CASSMGYRDTSGNTIYF.

Points on this clonotype: Since a much larger clone is just one base distant, this may be a read error. V gene TRBV7-9 combines with J gene TRBJ2-3; TRBD2 agrees at 10 bases. Germline loops: CDR1 SEHNR, CDR2 FQNEAQ (reference sequence). The CDR3 runs 17 residues. In DNA, the CDR3 is TGTGCCATCAGCTACGACCCCCTAGCGGGGGGCACAGATACGCAGTATTTT. Translation: CAISYDPLAGGTDTQYF.